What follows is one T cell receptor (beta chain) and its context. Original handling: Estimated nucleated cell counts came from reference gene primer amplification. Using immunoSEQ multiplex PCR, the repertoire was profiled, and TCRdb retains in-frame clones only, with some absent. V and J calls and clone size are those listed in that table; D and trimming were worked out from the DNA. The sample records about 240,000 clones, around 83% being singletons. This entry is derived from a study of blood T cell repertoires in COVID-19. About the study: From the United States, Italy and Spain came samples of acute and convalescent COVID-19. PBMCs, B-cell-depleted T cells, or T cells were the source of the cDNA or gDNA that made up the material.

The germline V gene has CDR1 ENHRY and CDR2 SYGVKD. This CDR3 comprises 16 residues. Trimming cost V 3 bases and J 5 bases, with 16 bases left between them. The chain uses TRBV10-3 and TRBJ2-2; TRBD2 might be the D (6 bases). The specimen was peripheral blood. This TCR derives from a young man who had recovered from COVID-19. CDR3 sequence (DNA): TGTGCCATCAGTGAACTCCCGGGACTTGAAACCGGGGAGCTGTTTTTT. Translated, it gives CAISELPGLETGELFF.